Listed below are T cell receptor beta chains from one sample, sequenced in a study of blood T cell repertoires in COVID-19. The method was immunoSEQ multiplex PCR; TCRdb's version includes in-frame clones alone and lacks a portion of them. Of fewer than 250,000 clones in the sample, roughly 82% were seen once. The sequencing sample was made of peripheral blood. The receptor set was obtained from a woman in her 70s with acute or convalescent COVID-19. Each CDR3 is given with its conserved first and last residue. Fields, in order: clone size, J gene, D gene, V gene, CDR3 DNA, CDR3 protein. D genes are given only for firm matches. A clone size is listed for some rows: how often the clone was seen (once, few, many), or a class if it is expanded.

size: .
J: TRBJ1-4
D: TRBD1
V: TRBV11-2
DNA: TGTGCCAGCAGCTTAGACGGGACAGGGGACGAAAAACTGTTTTTT
CDR3: CASSLDGTGDEKLFF

size: .
J: TRBJ1-3
D: .
V: TRBV5-1
DNA: TGCGCCAGCAGCCCCGGACTCGCTGCTGGAAACACCATATATTTT
CDR3: CASSPGLAAGNTIYF

size: .
J: TRBJ2-7
D: TRBD2
V: TRBV10-3
DNA: TGTGCCATCAGTGCGGCTAGCGGATCCTACGAGCAGTACTTC
CDR3: CAISAASGSYEQYF

size: .
J: TRBJ1-5
D: .
V: TRBV7-9
DNA: TGTGCCAGCAGCCTAGACAGTTTTGAGCCCCAGCATTTT
CDR3: CASSLDSFEPQHF

size: .
J: TRBJ1-3
D: .
V: TRBV30
DNA: TGTGCCTGGGGAACAGGATCTGGAAACACCATATATTTT
CDR3: CAWGTGSGNTIYF

size: .
J: TRBJ1-2
D: .
V: TRBV3-1/TRBV3-2
DNA: TGTGCCAGCAGCCAAACCCACCCGGGGAGGGACGGCTACACCTTC
CDR3: CASSQTHPGRDGYTF

size: .
J: TRBJ2-1
D: .
V: TRBV5-1
DNA: TGCGCCAGCAGCTTACAAGACGGGTCCTACAATGAGCAGTTCTTC
CDR3: CASSLQDGSYNEQFF

size: .
J: TRBJ1-1
D: .
V: TRBV6-2/TRBV6-3
DNA: TGTGCCAGCAGTTACTCGAGGGTGAACACTGAAGCTTTCTTT
CDR3: CASSYSRVNTEAFF

size: .
J: TRBJ1-1
D: TRBD1
V: TRBV6-5
DNA: TGTGCCAGCAGTTACTCGAGACAGGGGAGGCATGAAGCTTTCTTT
CDR3: CASSYSRQGRHEAFF

size: .
J: TRBJ1-2
D: .
V: TRBV7-8
DNA: TGTGCCAGCAGCTTAGGGACAGCACTAGGGTGGTATGGCTACACCTTC
CDR3: CASSLGTALGWYGYTF

size: .
J: TRBJ1-2
D: .
V: TRBV19
DNA: TGTGCCAGTAGTACCAGGGGCCTTAACTATGGCTACACCTTC
CDR3: CASSTRGLNYGYTF

size: .
J: TRBJ2-7
D: .
V: TRBV6-6
DNA: TGTGCCAGCAGGAGTTATCAGGATTCTCCCTACGAGCAGTACTTC
CDR3: CASRSYQDSPYEQYF

size: .
J: TRBJ1-1
D: .
V: TRBV7-2
DNA: TGTGCCAGCTGGCCTCCCCTGATGAACACTGAAGCTTTCTTT
CDR3: CASWPPLMNTEAFF

size: .
J: TRBJ1-5
D: .
V: TRBV2
DNA: TGTGCCAGCAGTTCACAGGACAATCAGCCCCAGCATTTT
CDR3: CASSSQDNQPQHF

size: few
J: TRBJ1-2
D: TRBD1
V: TRBV5-6
DNA: TGTGCCAGCAGCTTGGGACAGGGGGTTAGTTATGGCTACACCTTC
CDR3: CASSLGQGVSYGYTF

size: .
J: TRBJ1-5
D: .
V: TRBV5-5
DNA: TGTGCCAGCAGACTATCGCAGGGTTGGCAGCCCCAGCATTTT
CDR3: CASRLSQGWQPQHF

size: .
J: TRBJ2-7
D: .
V: TRBV9
DNA: TGTGCCAGCAGCGTAGGACAGAACTACGAGCAGTACTTC
CDR3: CASSVGQNYEQYF

size: many
J: TRBJ1-1
D: .
V: TRBV7-2
DNA: TGTGCCAGCAGCTTATACAGGGACACTGAAGCTTTCTTT
CDR3: CASSLYRDTEAFF

size: .
J: TRBJ1-2
D: .
V: TRBV4-1
DNA: TGCGCCAGCAGCCAAGAGATGGGGCAGTTCTATGGCTACACCTTC
CDR3: CASSQEMGQFYGYTF

size: .
J: TRBJ1-6
D: TRBD1
V: TRBV12-3/TRBV12-4
DNA: TGTGCCAGCCGACAGGGGGCGCGTTCACCCCTCCACTTT
CDR3: CASRQGARSPLHF

size: few
J: TRBJ2-7
D: .
V: TRBV3-1/TRBV3-2
DNA: TGTGCCAGCAGCCAAGCCCCCTTAGGAGTCTACGAGCAGTACTTC
CDR3: CASSQAPLGVYEQYF

size: .
J: TRBJ1-1
D: TRBD1
V: TRBV27
DNA: TGTGCCAGCAGTTTGCGAATACTAAGGACAGGGGGGAACACTGAAGCTTTCTTT
CDR3: CASSLRILRTGGNTEAFF

size: .
J: TRBJ2-3
D: .
V: TRBV5-6
DNA: TGTGCCAGCAGCTTCCCAGGGACAGATACGCAGTATTTT
CDR3: CASSFPGTDTQYF

size: .
J: TRBJ2-7
D: .
V: TRBV5-1
DNA: TGCGCCAGCAGCTTGGGGTGGACAGCTCTTTCCTACGAGCAGTACTTC
CDR3: CASSLGWTALSYEQYF

size: .
J: TRBJ1-4
D: .
V: TRBV5-5
DNA: TGTGCCAGCAGCTTGGTGGGGAGTGAAAAACTGTTTTTT
CDR3: CASSLVGSEKLFF

size: .
J: TRBJ1-3
D: .
V: TRBV3-1/TRBV3-2
DNA: TGTGCCAGCAGCCAAATGAGAGGGTTGGGAAACACCATATATTTT
CDR3: CASSQMRGLGNTIYF

size: .
J: TRBJ1-1
D: .
V: TRBV14
DNA: TGTGCCAGCAGCCATAGTCCGAACACTGAAGCTTTCTTT
CDR3: CASSHSPNTEAFF

size: .
J: TRBJ1-2
D: .
V: TRBV7-2
DNA: TGTGCCAGCAGCTTAGGTGGGCGTAGTGGAGGCTACACCTTC
CDR3: CASSLGGRSGGYTF

size: .
J: TRBJ1-6
D: .
V: TRBV25-1
DNA: TGTGCCAGCAGCACAGGGAGAAGGGATAATTCACCCCTCCACTTT
CDR3: CASSTGRRDNSPLHF

size: .
J: TRBJ1-6
D: .
V: TRBV23-1
DNA: TGCGCCAGCAGTAACGGGCCGCGGGTTAATTCACCCCTCCACTTT
CDR3: CASSNGPRVNSPLHF

size: .
J: TRBJ1-6
D: TRBD1
V: TRBV5-1
DNA: TGCGCCAGCAGCTTGGCTGGCCGTGACAGGGGGGATTCACCCCTCCACTTT
CDR3: CASSLAGRDRGDSPLHF

size: .
J: TRBJ1-2
D: .
V: TRBV28
DNA: TGTGCCAGCAGCCCCCGCGGGTATGGCTACACCTTC
CDR3: CASSPRGYGYTF

size: .
J: TRBJ1-1
D: TRBD1
V: TRBV19
DNA: TGTGCCAGCAGGGACAGGGGGTCCCTGGACACTGAAGCTTTCTTT
CDR3: CASRDRGSLDTEAFF

size: .
J: TRBJ1-2
D: TRBD1
V: TRBV6-1
DNA: TGTGCCAGCAGTGAAGGACAGGGGGCGCGAGGCTACACCTTC
CDR3: CASSEGQGARGYTF

size: .
J: TRBJ1-1
D: TRBD1
V: TRBV19
DNA: TGTGCCAGTAGCCGGGGACAGATGAACACTGAAGCTTTCTTT
CDR3: CASSRGQMNTEAFF

size: few
J: TRBJ1-4
D: TRBD1
V: TRBV25-1
DNA: TGTGCCAGCAGTCCACAGGGGCGGACTAATGAAAAACTGTTTTTT
CDR3: CASSPQGRTNEKLFF

size: .
J: TRBJ1-2
D: TRBD1
V: TRBV30
DNA: TGTGCCTGGAGTGCCCTACAGGGGAGCGGCTACACCTTC
CDR3: CAWSALQGSGYTF

size: .
J: TRBJ1-3
D: .
V: TRBV4-1
DNA: TGCGCCAGCAGCCAAGATGGGCCAGGTGGAAACACCATATATTTT
CDR3: CASSQDGPGGNTIYF

size: once
J: TRBJ1-4
D: TRBD1
V: TRBV18
DNA: TGTGCCAGCTCACAGGACAGGTTGGACGAAAAACTGTTTTTT
CDR3: CASSQDRLDEKLFF

size: once
J: TRBJ1-2
D: TRBD1
V: TRBV5-4
DNA: TGTGCCAGCAGCTCGACAGGGATCTGGGGCTACACCTTC
CDR3: CASSSTGIWGYTF

size: .
J: TRBJ1-2
D: .
V: TRBV28
DNA: TGTGCCAGCAGCTCGCTTGGGGGGGGCGTTCCTTATGGCTACACCTTC
CDR3: CASSSLGGGVPYGYTF

size: .
J: TRBJ1-3
D: .
V: TRBV28
DNA: TGTGCCAGCAGTTTATCCGGAGGGAAAAACACCATATATTTT
CDR3: CASSLSGGKNTIYF

size: .
J: TRBJ1-5
D: TRBD1
V: TRBV5-1
DNA: TGCGCCAGCAGCTTAACAGGGGGGAGTCAGCCCCAGCATTTT
CDR3: CASSLTGGSQPQHF

size: .
J: TRBJ1-3
D: .
V: TRBV20-1
DNA: TGCAGTGCTAGTCCCCAGGGTACTGGAAACACCATATATTTT
CDR3: CSASPQGTGNTIYF

size: .
J: TRBJ2-7
D: .
V: TRBV6-2/TRBV6-3
DNA: TGTGCCAGCCGTTCCGGGGGGCGCGAGCAGTACTTC
CDR3: CASRSGGREQYF

size: .
J: TRBJ1-6
D: .
V: TRBV19
DNA: TGTGCCAGTAGTACCATGGCCGGGACACCGGGATTGGTAAGGATTTCACCCCTCCACTTT
CDR3: CASSTMAGTPGLVRISPLHF